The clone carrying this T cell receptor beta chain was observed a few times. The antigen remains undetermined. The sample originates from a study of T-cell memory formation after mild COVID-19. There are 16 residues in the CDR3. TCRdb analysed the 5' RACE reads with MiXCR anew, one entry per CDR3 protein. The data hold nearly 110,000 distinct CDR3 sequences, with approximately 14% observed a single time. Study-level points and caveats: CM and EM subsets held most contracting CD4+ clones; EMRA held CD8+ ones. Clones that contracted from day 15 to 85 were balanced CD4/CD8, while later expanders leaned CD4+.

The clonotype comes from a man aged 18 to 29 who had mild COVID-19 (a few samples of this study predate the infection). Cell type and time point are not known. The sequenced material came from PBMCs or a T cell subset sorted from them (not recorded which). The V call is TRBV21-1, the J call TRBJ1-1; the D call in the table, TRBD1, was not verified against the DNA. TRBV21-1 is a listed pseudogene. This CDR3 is CASSKAVGGMNTEAFF. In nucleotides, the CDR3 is TGTGCCAGCAGCAAAGCCGTCGGGGGGATGAACACTGAAGCTTTCTTT.